A few counts support the clone carrying this T cell receptor (beta chain). This CDR3 comprises 15 residues. The germline V gene has CDR1 SGHRS and CDR2 YFSETQ. With 0 bases removed from V and 3 bases from J, the gap between germline ends came to 12 bases. With 60 Vbeta and 13 Jbeta primers, the PCR was carried out. As originally analysed: Roughly 10 million shared chains were among the approximately 76 million unique TCR beta chains that a later analysis counted. The repertoire was sequenced with immunoSEQ multiplex PCR; TCRdb's copy has only in-frame clones and lacks some. Clone size and V and J calls were adopted from that table, with D and trimming inferred from the DNA. The table lists tens of thousands of clones, around two thirds of them singletons. The sample originates from a study of cytomegalovirus exposure and HLA in healthy donors.

Sequenced input: PBMCs. J is TRBJ1-2 and V is TRBV5-1; weak D call: TRBD1 (6 bases). This clonotype originated in a woman aged 50 to 60 in good health and CMV-seropositive. CDR3 nucleotides: TGCGCCAGCAGCTTGGGGGTGGACAGCTACTATGGCTACACCTTC. As protein: CASSLGVDSYYGYTF.